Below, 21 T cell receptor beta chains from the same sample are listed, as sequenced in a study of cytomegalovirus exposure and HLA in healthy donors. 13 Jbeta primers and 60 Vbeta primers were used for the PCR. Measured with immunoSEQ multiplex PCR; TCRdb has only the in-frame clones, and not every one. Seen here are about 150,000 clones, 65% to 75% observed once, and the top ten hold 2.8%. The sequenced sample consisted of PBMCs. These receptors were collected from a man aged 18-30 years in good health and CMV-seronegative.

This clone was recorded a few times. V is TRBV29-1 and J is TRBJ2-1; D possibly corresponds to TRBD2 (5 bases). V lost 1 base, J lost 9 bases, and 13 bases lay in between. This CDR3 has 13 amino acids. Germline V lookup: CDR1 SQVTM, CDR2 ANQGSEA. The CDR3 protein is CSVEVGIVSEQFF. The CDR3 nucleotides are TGCAGCGTTGAAGTCGGGATCGTGAGTGAGCAGTTCTTC.

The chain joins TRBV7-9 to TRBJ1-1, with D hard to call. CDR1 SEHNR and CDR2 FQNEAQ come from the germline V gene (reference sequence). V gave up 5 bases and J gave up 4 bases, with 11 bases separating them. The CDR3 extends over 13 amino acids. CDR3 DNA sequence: TGTGCCAGCAGCGCCCCACTGAGCACTGAAGCTTTCTTT. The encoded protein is CASSAPLSTEAFF.

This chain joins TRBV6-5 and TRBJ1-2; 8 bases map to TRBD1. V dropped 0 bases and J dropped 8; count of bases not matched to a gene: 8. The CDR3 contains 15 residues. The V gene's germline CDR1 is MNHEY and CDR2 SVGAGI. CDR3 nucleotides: TGTGCCAGCAGTTACTCGGACAGGGTATCGCGGGGCTACACCTTC. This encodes CASSYSDRVSRGYTF.

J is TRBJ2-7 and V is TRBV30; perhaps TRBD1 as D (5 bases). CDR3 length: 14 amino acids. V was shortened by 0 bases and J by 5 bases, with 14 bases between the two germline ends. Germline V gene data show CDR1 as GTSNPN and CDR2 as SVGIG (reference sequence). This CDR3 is CAWSVGLQVDEQYF. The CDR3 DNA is TGTGCCTGGAGTGTAGGTCTACAGGTCGACGAGCAGTACTTC.

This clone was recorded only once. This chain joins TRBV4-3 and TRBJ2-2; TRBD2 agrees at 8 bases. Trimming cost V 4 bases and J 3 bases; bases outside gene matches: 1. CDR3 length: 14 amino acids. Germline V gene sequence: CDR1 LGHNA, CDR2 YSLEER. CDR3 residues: CASSRAGDTGELFF. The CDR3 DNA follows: TGCGCCAGCAGCCGAGCGGGAGACACCGGGGAGCTGTTTTTT.

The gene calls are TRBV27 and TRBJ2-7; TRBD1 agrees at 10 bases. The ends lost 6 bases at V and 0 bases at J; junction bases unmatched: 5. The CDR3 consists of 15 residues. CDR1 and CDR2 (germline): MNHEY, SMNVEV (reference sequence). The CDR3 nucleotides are TGTGCCAGCAGACTGGACAGGGGGAGCTCCTACGAGCAGTACTTC. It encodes CASRLDRGSSYEQYF.

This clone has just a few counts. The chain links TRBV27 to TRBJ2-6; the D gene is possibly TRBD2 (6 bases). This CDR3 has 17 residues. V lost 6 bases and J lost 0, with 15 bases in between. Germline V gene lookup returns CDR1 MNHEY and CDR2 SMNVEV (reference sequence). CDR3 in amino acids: CASRPGTSYSGANVLTF. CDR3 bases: TGTGCCAGCAGGCCCGGGACTTCCTACTCTGGGGCCAACGTCCTGACTTTC.

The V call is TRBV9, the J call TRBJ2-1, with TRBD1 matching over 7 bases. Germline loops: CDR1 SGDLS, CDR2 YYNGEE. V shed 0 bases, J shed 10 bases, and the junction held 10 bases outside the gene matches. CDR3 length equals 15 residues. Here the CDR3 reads CASSVGGVRGGEQFF. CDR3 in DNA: TGTGCCAGCAGCGTAGGGGGAGTAAGAGGGGGCGAGCAGTTCTTC.

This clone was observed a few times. CDR3 region: CASTGQEFIAEAFF. The DNA for the CDR3 is TGTGCCAGCACCGGACAGGAGTTTATCGCAGAAGCTTTCTTT. The rearrangement links TRBV6-6 to TRBJ1-1, with 7 bases lining up with TRBD1. The CDR3 contains 14 residues. Germline CDR1 is MNHNY and CDR2 is SVGAGI (reference sequence). The V segment lost 7 bases and the J segment 8 bases; nucleotides outside the gene matches: 13.

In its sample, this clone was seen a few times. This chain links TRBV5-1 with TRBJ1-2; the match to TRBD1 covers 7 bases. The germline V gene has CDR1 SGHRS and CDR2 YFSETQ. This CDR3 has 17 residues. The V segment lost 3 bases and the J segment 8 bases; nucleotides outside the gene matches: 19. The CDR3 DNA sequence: TGCGCCAGCAGCTGGACGACAGGGAGCACGGGCGCGGGAGGCTACACCTTC. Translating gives CASSWTTGSTGAGGYTF.

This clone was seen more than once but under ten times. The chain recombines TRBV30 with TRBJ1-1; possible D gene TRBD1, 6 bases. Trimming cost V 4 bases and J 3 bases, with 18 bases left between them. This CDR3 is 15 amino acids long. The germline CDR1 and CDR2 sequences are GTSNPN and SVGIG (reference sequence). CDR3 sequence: CAWKTGGPRDTEAFF. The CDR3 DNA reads TGTGCCTGGAAAACGGGGGGGCCCAGGGACACTGAAGCTTTCTTT.

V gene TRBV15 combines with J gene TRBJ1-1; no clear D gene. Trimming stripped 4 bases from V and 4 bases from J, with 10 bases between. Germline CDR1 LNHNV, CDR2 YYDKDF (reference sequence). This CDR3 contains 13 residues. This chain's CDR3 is CATSILRVTEAFF. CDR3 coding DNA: TGTGCCACCAGCATCCTAAGAGTCACTGAAGCTTTCTTT.

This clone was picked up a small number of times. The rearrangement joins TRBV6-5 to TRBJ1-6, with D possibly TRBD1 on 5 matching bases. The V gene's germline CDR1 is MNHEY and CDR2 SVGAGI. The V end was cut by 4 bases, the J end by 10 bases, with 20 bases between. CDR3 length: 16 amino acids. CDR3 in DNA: TGTGCCAGCAGTTGGACGTCCATGGGGCCCAGCTCACCCCTCCACTTT. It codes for CASSWTSMGPSSPLHF.

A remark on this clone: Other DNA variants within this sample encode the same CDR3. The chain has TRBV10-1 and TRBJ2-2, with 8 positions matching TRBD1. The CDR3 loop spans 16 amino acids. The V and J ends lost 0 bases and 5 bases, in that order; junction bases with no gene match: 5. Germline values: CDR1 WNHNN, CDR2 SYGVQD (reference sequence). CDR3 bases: TGCGCCAGCAGTGAGTCGGGGCAGGGGGCGACCGGGGAGCTGTTTTTT. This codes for CASSESGQGATGELFF.

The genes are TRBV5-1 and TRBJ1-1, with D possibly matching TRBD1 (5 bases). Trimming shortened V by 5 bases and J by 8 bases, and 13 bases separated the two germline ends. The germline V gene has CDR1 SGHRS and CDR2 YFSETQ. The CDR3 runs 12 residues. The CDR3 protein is CASSSGGSEAFF. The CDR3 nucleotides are TGCGCCAGCAGTTCTGGGGGGAGCGAAGCTTTCTTT.

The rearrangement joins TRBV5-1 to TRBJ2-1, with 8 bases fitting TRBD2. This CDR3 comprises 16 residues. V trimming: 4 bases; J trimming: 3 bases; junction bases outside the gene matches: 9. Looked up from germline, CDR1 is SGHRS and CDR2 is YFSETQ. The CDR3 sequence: CASSGGRGDFYNEQFF. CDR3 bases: TGCGCCAGCAGCGGCGGGCGGGGGGATTTCTACAATGAGCAGTTCTTC.

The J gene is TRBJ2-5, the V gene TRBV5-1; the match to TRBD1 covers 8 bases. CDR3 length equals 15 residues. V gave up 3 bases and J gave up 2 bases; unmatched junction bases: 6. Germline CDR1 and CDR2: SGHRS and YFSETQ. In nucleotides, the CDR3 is TGCGCCAGCAGCTCGAGGACAGGGTTTCAAGAGACCCAGTACTTC. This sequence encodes CASSSRTGFQETQYF.

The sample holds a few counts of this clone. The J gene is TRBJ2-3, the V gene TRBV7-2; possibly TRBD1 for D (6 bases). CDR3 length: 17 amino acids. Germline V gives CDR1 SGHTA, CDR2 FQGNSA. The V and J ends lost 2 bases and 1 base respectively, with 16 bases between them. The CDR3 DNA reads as TGTGCCAGCAGCTTAAGGGCGAGGGGGACCGGCACAGATACGCAGTATTTT. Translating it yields CASSLRARGTGTDTQYF.

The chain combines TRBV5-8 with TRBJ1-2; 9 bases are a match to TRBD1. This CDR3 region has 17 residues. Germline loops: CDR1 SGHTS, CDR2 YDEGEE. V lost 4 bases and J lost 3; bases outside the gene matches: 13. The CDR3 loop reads CASSPSRDRAGDYGYTF. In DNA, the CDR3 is TGTGCCAGCAGCCCGTCCCGGGACAGGGCTGGAGACTATGGCTACACCTTC. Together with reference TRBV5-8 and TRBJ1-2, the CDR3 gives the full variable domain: EAGVTQSPTHLIKTRGQQATLRCSPISGHTSVYWYQQALGLGLQFLLWYDEGEERNRGNFPPRFSGRQFPNYSSELNVNALELEDSALYLCASSPSRDRAGDYGYTFGSGTRLTVV.

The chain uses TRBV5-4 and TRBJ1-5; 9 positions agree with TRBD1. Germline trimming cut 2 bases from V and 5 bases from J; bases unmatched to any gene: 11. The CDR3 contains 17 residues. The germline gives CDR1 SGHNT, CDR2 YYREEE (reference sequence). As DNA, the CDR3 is TGTGCCAGCAGCTTTGGGCCGGGACAGGGAGCTCATCAGCCCCAGCATTTT. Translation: CASSFGPGQGAHQPQHF.

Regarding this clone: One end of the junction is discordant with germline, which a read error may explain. CDR3 protein: CAIRGTTWDSGANGLTF. The CDR3 DNA reads TGTGCCATCAGGGGGACTACCTGGGACTCCGGGGCCAACGGCCTGACTTTC. V usage is TRBV10-3 and J usage is TRBJ2-6; 7 bases fit TRBD2. CDR1 ENHRY and CDR2 SYGVKD come from the germline V gene. CDR3 size: 17 residues.